The 4 T cell receptor beta chains reported below all come from one sample, sequenced in a study of blood T cell repertoires in COVID-19. Profiled with immunoSEQ multiplex PCR; TCRdb holds only in-frame clones, not every one. The sample lists about 170,000 clones; around four fifths were seen once. Source material: peripheral blood. Receptors originate from a woman aged 80 or over with acute or convalescent COVID-19.

This clone was seen only a few times. V gene TRBV9 combines with J gene TRBJ2-3, with D possibly TRBD2 on 6 matching bases. CDR1 is SGDLS and CDR2 is YYNGEE in the germline V gene. V was clipped by 3 bases and J by 2 bases, with 16 bases between them. The CDR3 extends over 16 amino acids. CDR3 protein: CASSARDFKVTDTQYF. The CDR3 DNA is TGTGCCAGCAGCGCACGGGACTTTAAGGTCACAGATACGCAGTATTTT.

This rearrangement joins TRBV5-1 to TRBJ1-1; the D is unclear. Trimming pared 2 bases from V and 6 bases from J, leaving 11 bases between. The CDR3 is made up of 13 amino acids. The germline gives CDR1 SGHRS, CDR2 YFSETQ. In DNA, the CDR3 is TGCGCCAGCAGCTTCTCGGGAGGGCCTGAAGCTTTCTTT. It codes for CASSFSGGPEAFF.

This chain joins TRBV7-2 and TRBJ2-3; possibly TRBD2 for D (6 bases). The CDR3 sequence is 13 residues long. The germline CDR1 and CDR2 sequences are SGHTA and FQGNSA. This chain's CDR3 is CASAPGVPDTQYF. The DNA of the CDR3 is TGTGCTTCCGCTCCGGGAGTACCCGATACGCAGTATTTT.

This clone was detected only once. The J gene is TRBJ2-1, the V gene TRBV30; the match to TRBD2 covers 9 bases. CDR1 and CDR2 (germline): GTSNPN, SVGIG (reference sequence). The CDR3 spans 15 residues. V dropped 0 bases and J dropped 9; count of bases not matched to a gene: 9. The CDR3 coding sequence is TGTGCCTGGAGTGTAGGTAGCGGGAGAAGGGGTGAGCAGTTCTTC. This codes for CAWSVGSGRRGEQFF.